This TCR beta chain was profiled in a study of blood T cells in healthy people across ages. Study results and limitations: From one million sequenced T cells, diversity estimates were lower bounds.

Next came a second PCR, run for about 7 to 12 cycles, which used a sample-barcoded 5' primer along with a J-beta primer mix. A 12-random-nucleotide template-switch adaptor tagged each cDNA molecule. TCRdb reanalysed the 5' RACE reads using MiXCR and keeps one entry per CDR3 protein. Here the sample spans 1 million or so distinct CDR3 sequences, 40% to 45% being singletons. Regarding this clonotype: Its antigen is as yet unknown.

Peripheral blood was drawn, approximately 9.7 milliliters per donor. The material sequenced was blood. This TCR was recovered from a woman aged 60 to 75 in good health.

CDR3 coding DNA: TGTGCCAGCAGTTGGGAACGCAACTCCTACAATGAGCAGTTCTTC. This codes for CASSWERNSYNEQFF. This chain uses TRBV12-3 or TRBV12-4 with TRBJ2-1; the D is unclear. The length of the CDR3 is 15 residues. The germline V and J ends were trimmed by 4 bases and 0 bases, with 10 bases remaining between them.